These 27 T cell receptor beta chains were sequenced from one sample in a study of vaccination and CD4 T cells after COVID-19. Antigens of these TCRs are unknown. The treatment: roughly 10-day PBMC culture with coronavirus spike peptide pools or control peptides (ViraFEST assay). The Oncomine TCR Beta short-read assay was what sequenced the DNA obtained from cultured CD4+ T cells. TCRdb recomputed calls from the PCR reads with MiXCR, one row per CDR3 protein. This table holds around 20,000 distinct CDR3 sequences, 50% found once. Sequenced material: CD4+ T cells from blood, cultured in vitro. The receptors were sampled from a human donor who had recovered from COVID-19.

V gene TRBV2 combines with J gene TRBJ1-2; D is uncertain. CDR1 and CDR2 from the germline V gene are SNHLY and FYNNEI. Deletions cut 4 bases from V and 4 bases from J, with 16 bases between. The length of the CDR3 is 15 residues. DNA of the CDR3: TGTGCCAGCAGTGGGGGTGTGGGATACGGCTATGGCTACACCTTC. Translated: CASSGGVGYGYGYTF.

V usage is TRBV7-2 and J usage is TRBJ1-1; tentative D call: TRBD1 (5 bases). V lost 3 bases, J lost 0 bases, and 8 bases lay in between. The CDR3 spans 14 residues. Germline V gene sequence: CDR1 SGHTA, CDR2 FQGNSA. This chain's CDR3 is CASSFDRLNTEAFF. For the CDR3, the DNA is TGTGCCAGCAGCTTCGACAGATTGAACACTGAAGCTTTCTTT.

The genes are TRBV20-1 and TRBJ1-2, with D maybe TRBD1 (5 bases). The V end was cut by 5 bases, the J end by 5 bases, with 15 bases between. The CDR3 extends over 13 amino acids. Germline V gene lookup returns CDR1 DFQATT and CDR2 SNEGSKA (reference sequence). DNA of the CDR3: TGCAGTGCTCCCACGATTGGGGGTTATGGCTACACCTTC. This translates into CSAPTIGGYGYTF.

This clonotype was observed once. The rearrangement links TRBV6-4 to TRBJ2-7, with D possibly TRBD2 on 5 matching bases. There are 17 residues in the CDR3. Germline loops: CDR1 MRHNA, CDR2 SNTAGT. V lost 0 bases, J lost 2 bases, and 17 bases lay in between. In nucleotides, the CDR3 is TGTGCCAGCAGTGACTCGAACAGAGACCGGGGTGCCTACGAGCAGTACTTC. The encoded protein is CASSDSNRDRGAYEQYF.

This clonotype was seen more than once but under ten times. This rearrangement joins TRBV4-1 to TRBJ2-1; TRBD1 aligns across 7 bases. The length of the CDR3 is 18 residues. Germline values: CDR1 MGHRA, CDR2 YSYEKL. V lost 0 bases and J lost 10; bases outside the gene matches: 18. The DNA for the CDR3 is TGCGCCAGCAGCCAAGAAGGATCCGGAGACAGGGAATCCCTCGAGCAGTTCTTC. It yields the protein CASSQEGSGDRESLEQFF.

This chain connects TRBV5-4 to TRBJ1-2, with D possibly TRBD1 on 5 matching bases. CDR1 is SGHNT, CDR2 YYREEE, per germline (reference sequence). V was trimmed by 4 bases and J by 1 base, leaving 14 bases between them. There are 15 residues in the CDR3. The CDR3 DNA is TGTGCCAGCAGCCCTCGTGGGGCTGGTAACTATGGCTACACCTTC. This codes for CASSPRGAGNYGYTF.

The chain is built from TRBV11-2 and TRBJ1-3, with D perhaps matching TRBD1 (6 bases). CDR3 length: 14 residues. From germline, CDR1 is SGHAT and CDR2 FQNNGV. The V gene lost 5 bases and the J gene lost 3 bases, with 11 bases spanning the gap. CDR3 sequence reads: CASSHGTYGNTIYF. CDR3 DNA sequence: TGTGCCAGCAGCCACGGGACATATGGAAACACCATATATTTT.

This clonotype was recorded only once. The CDR3 region has the DNA TGTGCCAGCAGTATTACAGGGATGCCAATAGAAGCTTTCTTT. This codes for CASSITGMPIEAFF. The V call is TRBV12-3 or TRBV12-4, the J call TRBJ1-1, with D possibly TRBD1 on 6 matching bases. With 5 bases removed from V and 8 bases from J, the gap between germline ends came to 18 bases. The CDR3 sequence is 14 residues long.

The table lists this clonotype with a count of one. The gene calls are TRBV7-8 and TRBJ1-1; D unclear. CDR1 SGHVS and CDR2 FQNEAQ come from the germline V gene. Trimming removed 5 bases at V and 1 base at J, with 8 bases between. The CDR3 contains 13 residues. CDR3 coding DNA: TGTGCCAGCAGCCGCAACAAGAACACTGAAGCTTTCTTT. Its translation is CASSRNKNTEAFF.

The chain recombines TRBV19 with TRBJ1-2; unclear D gene. V was cut by 10 bases and J by 0 bases, with 9 bases left in between. The CDR3 has 12 amino acids. CDR1 and CDR2 (germline): LNHDA, SQIVND (reference sequence). CDR3 nucleotides: TGTGCCACCCAGTCCTCTAACTATGGCTACACCTTC. This encodes CATQSSNYGYTF.

The chain combines TRBV28 with TRBJ2-7; TRBD2 agrees at 10 bases. The germline V gene encodes CDR1 MDHEN and CDR2 SYDVKM. V lost 9 bases to trimming and J lost 6 bases; unmatched junction nucleotides: 11. The CDR3 is 14 amino acids. CDR3 DNA: TGTGCCAGTCTAGCGGGAGCGGCTGGTTCCGAGCAGTACTTC. It translates to CASLAGAAGSEQYF.

Details on this clonotype: The junction differs from germline at one of its ends, possibly a read error. V usage is TRBV7-7 and J usage is TRBJ2-7; D might be TRBD1 or TRBD2, each matching 5 bases. CDR3 length equals 13 residues. Looked up from germline, CDR1 is SSHAT and CDR2 is FNYEAQ (reference sequence). The CDR3, as DNA: TGTGCTAGCAGCCGGGGACCTTCCTACGAGCAGTACTTC. Translating gives CASSRGPSYEQYF.

This clonotype was seen just once. V and J are TRBV15 and TRBJ2-7, with 12 bases that match TRBD2. CDR3 length: 17 amino acids. The germline V gene encodes CDR1 LNHNV and CDR2 YYDKDF (reference sequence). Trimming removed 3 bases from V and 3 bases from J; junction bases left unmatched: 9. CDR3 protein: CATSSRDRTSGVYEQYF. The CDR3 coding sequence is TGTGCCACCAGCAGCCGGGACAGGACTAGCGGGGTCTACGAGCAGTACTTC.

This clonotype was recorded a few times. V is TRBV7-8 and J is TRBJ1-5; 9 nucleotides match TRBD1. CDR1 is SGHVS, CDR2 FQNEAQ, per germline. CDR3 length: 18 residues. The J segment lost 6 bases and the V segment lost 1 base, leaving 13 bases of the junction unmatched. In DNA, the CDR3 is TGTGCCAGCAGCTTAGTGGCCGGGACAGGGATTGGCTTTCAGCCCCAGCATTTT. Its translation is CASSLVAGTGIGFQPQHF.

The chain links TRBV6-4 to TRBJ2-1; TRBD1 matches 11 bases. V shed 5 bases, J shed 15 bases, and the junction held 6 bases outside the gene matches. CDR1 and CDR2 from the germline V gene are MRHNA and SNTAGT. CDR3 length: 12 residues. DNA of the CDR3: TGTGCCAGCAGTCGGACAGGGGGCTTGCTGTTCTTC. Its protein is CASSRTGGLLFF.

V and J are TRBV7-9 and TRBJ1-4, with 10 bases aligning to TRBD1. The germline gives CDR1 SEHNR, CDR2 FQNEAQ (reference sequence). The J segment lost 6 bases and the V segment lost 3 bases, leaving 7 bases of the junction unmatched. This CDR3 has 16 amino acids. CDR3 nucleotides: TGTGCCAGCAGCTTCGAACGGGGACAGGGGCATGAAAAACTGTTTTTT. It translates to CASSFERGQGHEKLFF.

The chain couples TRBV19 to TRBJ2-4; D possibly corresponds to TRBD1 (6 bases). Per germline, CDR1 LNHDA and CDR2 SQIVND (reference sequence). The CDR3 totals 16 residues. The V end lost 0 bases, the J end lost 7 bases, and 16 bases lay between the germline ends. The DNA for the CDR3 is TGTGCCAGTAGTATAGATCAACAGGGCGGTTTGAACATTCAGTACTTC. It encodes CASSIDQQGGLNIQYF.

The chain joins TRBV29-1 to TRBJ2-3; 8 bases are shared with TRBD2. Germline CDR1 SQVTM, CDR2 ANQGSEA. Unmatched junction bases numbered 2, after V lost 5 bases and J lost 1 base. CDR3 length equals 13 residues. The CDR3 bases are TGCAGCGTTCGGGAGGGAGGCACAGATACGCAGTATTTT. Translation gives CSVREGGTDTQYF.

J is TRBJ2-1 and V is TRBV4-1; 8 nucleotides align to TRBD2. CDR1 and CDR2 (germline): MGHRA, YSYEKL. V trimming: 2 bases; J trimming: 7 bases; junction bases outside the gene matches: 7. This CDR3 is built from 15 residues. The CDR3: CASSQSAGVTNEQFF. The CDR3 nucleotides are TGCGCCAGCAGCCAATCAGCGGGAGTAACGAATGAGCAGTTCTTC.

The chain recombines TRBV11-3 with TRBJ1-1, with TRBD1 as a possible D gene (5 bases). Germline V gives CDR1 SGHNT, CDR2 YENEEA. The CDR3 has 16 amino acids. Trimming shortened V by 3 bases and J by 6 bases, and 20 bases separated the two germline ends. CDR3: CASSFGYLQGSAEAFF. CDR3 DNA sequence: TGTGCCAGCAGCTTCGGATACCTTCAGGGTAGCGCTGAAGCTTTCTTT.

This chain uses TRBV21-1 with TRBJ2-1; TRBD2 reflects the table's D call only, with no check against the DNA. TRBV21-1 is classified as a pseudogene. There are 18 residues in the CDR3. CDR3 nucleotides: TGTGCCAGCATCGATATCAACTTGGTGACTAGCGAGGGCAATGAGCAGTTCTTC. Amino acids: CASIDINLVTSEGNEQFF.

The chain has TRBV27 and TRBJ1-5; a weak D match, TRBD1 (6 bases). CDR1 is MNHEY and CDR2 is SMNVEV in the germline V gene (reference sequence). Trimming stripped 6 bases from V and 1 base from J, with 13 bases between. The CDR3 spans 15 residues. The CDR3 DNA is TGTGCCAGCAGCTCCGGGACATCCAGCAATCAGCCCCAGCATTTT. Translated, it gives CASSSGTSSNQPQHF.

The V gene is TRBV20-1, the J gene TRBJ1-5; D uncertain. Germline CDR1 is DFQATT and CDR2 is SNEGSKA (reference sequence). The CDR3 length is 13 residues. Trimming pared 0 bases from V and 9 bases from J, leaving 12 bases between. The DNA of the CDR3 is TGCAGTGCTAGAGAGGGCCTCCAAGGGCCCCAGCATTTT. It is translated as CSAREGLQGPQHF.

The chain joins TRBV2 to TRBJ1-5; D may be TRBD1 (5 bases). CDR1 is SNHLY and CDR2 is FYNNEI in the germline V gene. The CDR3 is 16 residues long. V was pared by 1 base and J by 2 bases, with 12 bases between. CDR3 protein: CASSEERGSGNQPQHF. The CDR3, as DNA: TGTGCCAGCAGTGAAGAAAGGGGCAGCGGCAATCAGCCCCAGCATTTT. Together with reference TRBV2 and TRBJ1-5, the CDR3 gives the full variable domain: EPEVTQTPSHQVTQMGQEVILRCVPISNHLYFYWYRQILGQKVEFLVSFYNNEISEKSEIFDDQFSVERPDGSNFTLKIRSTKLEDSAMYFCASSEERGSGNQPQHFGDGTRLSIL.

The chain employs TRBV5-5 and TRBJ2-2; TRBD2 agrees at 9 bases. Trimming cost V 4 bases and J 4 bases; bases outside gene matches: 5. CDR3 length equals 15 residues. Germline V gene lookup returns CDR1 SGHKS and CDR2 YYEKEE (reference sequence). CDR3 sequence (DNA): TGTGCCAGCAGCCCGACTAGCGGCCTCACCGGGGAGCTGTTTTTT. It translates to CASSPTSGLTGELFF.

This clonotype has only a few counts. The chain recombines TRBV20-1 with TRBJ1-5; perhaps TRBD1 as D (5 bases). The CDR3 loop spans 17 amino acids. V was pared by 5 bases and J by 3 bases, with 23 bases between. CDR1 and CDR2 from the germline V gene are DFQATT and SNEGSKA (reference sequence). CDR3 protein: CSAFAIQGNNNNQPQHF. CDR3 sequence (DNA): TGCAGTGCTTTCGCAATTCAGGGAAATAATAACAATCAGCCCCAGCATTTT.

This clonotype was detected a few times. This chain uses TRBV30 with TRBJ2-3, with D possibly being TRBD1 (5 bases). The ends were cut back, 5 bases at V and 2 bases at J, with 11 bases in the middle. Germline V CDR1 and CDR2: GTSNPN, SVGIG (reference sequence). The CDR3 spans 13 residues. CDR3 DNA sequence: TGTGCCTGGGGGGCAAACCCCACAGATACGCAGTATTTT. As protein: CAWGANPTDTQYF.